These T cell receptor beta chains were read from a single sample in a study of T cell responses to AZD1222 COVID-19 vaccine. Only in-frame clones appear in the TCRdb table, and some are missing; sequencing was by immunoSEQ multiplex PCR. The sample records 150,000 to 180,000 clones, more than 75% being singletons. Sample: peripheral blood, taken 28 days after the second AZD1222 dose. The receptors derive from an adult who received the AZD1222 COVID-19 vaccine. CDR3s include the opening cysteine and the closing phenylalanine or tryptophan. A D gene is named only where the DNA matches it firmly. Rows give clone size only sometimes, using once, few, many, or a class for an expanded clone.

d_gene	v_gene	j_gene	abundance	len	CDR3nt	CDR3aa
TRBD1	TRBV4-3	TRBJ2-4	NA	14	TGCGCCAGCAGCCTCCAGGGGACAGGGGACATTCAGTACTTC	CASSLQGTGDIQYF
NA	TRBV20-1	TRBJ2-1	NA	11	TGCAGTGCCGGACAGTACAATGAGCAGTTCTTC	CSAGQYNEQFF
NA	TRBV28	TRBJ2-3	few	11	TGTGCCAGCAGCAGGGGCGATACGCAGTATTTT	CASSRGDTQYF
NA	TRBV9	TRBJ1-4	NA	15	TGTGCCAGCAGCACACAGGGTGCAACTAATGAAAAACTGTTTTTT	CASSTQGATNEKLFF
NA	TRBV24-1	TRBJ2-7	NA	15	TGTGCCTCCTATATGAACAGGGACTTAACCTACGAGCAGTACTTC	CASYMNRDLTYEQYF
NA	TRBV7-9	TRBJ2-2	NA	14	TGTGCCAGCAGCCTCCAGGGTTCCACCGGGGAGCTGTTTTTT	CASSLQGSTGELFF
NA	TRBV7-9	TRBJ1-4	NA	15	TGTGCCAGCAGCCCCGGGAGCACAACTAATGAAAAACTGTTTTTT	CASSPGSTTNEKLFF
NA	TRBV7-9	TRBJ1-2	NA	13	TGTGCCAGCAGCCGAGGACAGAACTATGGCTACACCTTC	CASSRGQNYGYTF
NA	TRBV5-6	TRBJ2-7	NA	13	TGTGCCAGCAGCTTGCAGGGGTGGGACGAGCAGTACTTC	CASSLQGWDEQYF
NA	TRBV30	TRBJ2-7	NA	11	TGTGCCTGGAGTGGGCGGACAGAGCAGTACTTC	CAWSGRTEQYF
NA	TRBV15	TRBJ2-7	NA	15	TGTGCCACCAGCAGAGATGGCGGCAGCCCCTACGAGCAGTACTTC	CATSRDGGSPYEQYF
TRBD2	TRBV4-3	TRBJ2-7	NA	15	TGCGCCAGCAGCCAAGAGGCGGGAGGGCGGTACGAGCAGTACTTC	CASSQEAGGRYEQYF
NA	TRBV6-5	TRBJ2-7	NA	12	TGTGCCAGCAGTTACAAGGGCTACGAGCAGTACTTC	CASSYKGYEQYF
NA	TRBV5-4	TRBJ1-4	NA	13	TGTGCCAGCAGCTTGAGTTCGAATGAAAAACTGTTTTTT	CASSLSSNEKLFF